This TCR beta chain derives from a study of blood T cell repertoires in COVID-19. Study context: Samples representing acute and convalescent COVID-19 were sourced from the United States, Italy and Spain.

Seattle's enrolled individuals joined amid active infection and were then monitored longitudinally. Original processing notes: Reference gene primer amplification gave nucleated cell count estimates. Clones were read by immunoSEQ multiplex PCR, and TCRdb kept only the in-frame ones, dropping some. From that table come the V and J calls and clone size; the DNA was used to work out D and trimming. The sample lists 40,000 to 45,000 clones, about 86% occurring once. This clone was recorded a few times. Sequenced sample: peripheral blood. The clonotype was recovered from a man aged 40-49 years with COVID-19, enrolled during active disease.

The CDR3, as DNA: TGTGCCAGCAGTGAGGGACAGCTTGGGAATGAAAAACTGTTTTTT. It codes for CASSEGQLGNEKLFF. The rearrangement uses TRBV6-1 and TRBJ1-4, with TRBD1 matching 7 bases. The germline gives CDR1 MNHNS, CDR2 SASEGT. The CDR3 covers 15 residues. Trimming took 3 bases from V and 5 from J; bases not matched to a gene: 6.